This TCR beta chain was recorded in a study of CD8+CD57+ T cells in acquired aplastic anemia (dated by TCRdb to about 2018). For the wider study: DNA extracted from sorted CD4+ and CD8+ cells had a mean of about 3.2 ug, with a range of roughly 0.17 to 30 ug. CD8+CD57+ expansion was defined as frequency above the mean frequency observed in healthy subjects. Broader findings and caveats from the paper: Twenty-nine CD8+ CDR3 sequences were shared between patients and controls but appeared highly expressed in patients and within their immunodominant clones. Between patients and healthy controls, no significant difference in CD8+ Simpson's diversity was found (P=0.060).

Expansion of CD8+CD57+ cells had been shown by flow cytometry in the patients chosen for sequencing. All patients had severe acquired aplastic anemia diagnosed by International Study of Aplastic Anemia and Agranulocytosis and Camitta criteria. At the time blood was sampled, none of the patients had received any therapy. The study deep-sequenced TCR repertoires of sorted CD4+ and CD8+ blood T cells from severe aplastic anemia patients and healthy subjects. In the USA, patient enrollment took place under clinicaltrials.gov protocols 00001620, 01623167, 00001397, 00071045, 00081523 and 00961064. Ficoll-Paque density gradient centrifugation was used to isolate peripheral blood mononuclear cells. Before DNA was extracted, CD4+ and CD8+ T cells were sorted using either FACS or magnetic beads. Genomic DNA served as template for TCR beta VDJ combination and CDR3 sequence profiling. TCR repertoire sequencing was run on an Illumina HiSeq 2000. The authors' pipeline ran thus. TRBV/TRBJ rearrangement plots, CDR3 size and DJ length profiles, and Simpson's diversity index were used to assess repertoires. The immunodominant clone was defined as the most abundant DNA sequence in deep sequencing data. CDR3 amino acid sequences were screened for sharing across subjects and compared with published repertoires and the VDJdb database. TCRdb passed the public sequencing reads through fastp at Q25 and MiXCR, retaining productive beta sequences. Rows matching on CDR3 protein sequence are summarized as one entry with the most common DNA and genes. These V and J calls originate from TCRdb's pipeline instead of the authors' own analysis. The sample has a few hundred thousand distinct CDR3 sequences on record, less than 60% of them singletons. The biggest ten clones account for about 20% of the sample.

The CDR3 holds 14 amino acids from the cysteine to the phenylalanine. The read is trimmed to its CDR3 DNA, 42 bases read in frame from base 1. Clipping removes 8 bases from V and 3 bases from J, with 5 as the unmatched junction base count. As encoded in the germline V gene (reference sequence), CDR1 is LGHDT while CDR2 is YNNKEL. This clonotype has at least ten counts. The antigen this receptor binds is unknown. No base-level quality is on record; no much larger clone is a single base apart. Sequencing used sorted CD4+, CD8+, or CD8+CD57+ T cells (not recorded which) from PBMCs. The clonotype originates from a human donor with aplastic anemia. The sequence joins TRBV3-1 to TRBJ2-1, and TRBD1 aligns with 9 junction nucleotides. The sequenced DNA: TGTGCCAGCGGAACGGGACAGGGCTACAATGAGCAGTTCTTC. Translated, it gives CASGTGQGYNEQFF.